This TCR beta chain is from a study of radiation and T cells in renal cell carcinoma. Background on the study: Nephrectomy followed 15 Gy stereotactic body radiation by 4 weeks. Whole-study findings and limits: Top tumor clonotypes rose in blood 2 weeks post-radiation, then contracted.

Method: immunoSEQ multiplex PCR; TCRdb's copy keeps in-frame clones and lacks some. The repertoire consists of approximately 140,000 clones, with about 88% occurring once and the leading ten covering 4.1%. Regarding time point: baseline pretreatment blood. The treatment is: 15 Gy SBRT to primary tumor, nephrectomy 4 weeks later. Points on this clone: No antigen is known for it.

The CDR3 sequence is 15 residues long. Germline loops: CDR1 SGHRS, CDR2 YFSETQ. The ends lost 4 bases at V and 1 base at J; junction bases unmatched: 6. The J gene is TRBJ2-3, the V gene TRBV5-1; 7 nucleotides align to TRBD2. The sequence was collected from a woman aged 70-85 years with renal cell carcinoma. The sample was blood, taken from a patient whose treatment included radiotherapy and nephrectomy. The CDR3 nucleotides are TGCGCCAGCAGCGTTGCGGGACTACGCACAGATACGCAGTATTTT. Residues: CASSVAGLRTDTQYF.